The clone carrying this T cell receptor (beta chain) occurred a few times. Its specificity is not known. This CDR3 region has 15 residues. V was trimmed by 8 bases and J by 0 bases, leaving 13 bases between them. Germline V CDR1 and CDR2: SNHLY, FYNNEI. The sample comes from a study of memory CD4+ T cells and cytomegalovirus serostatus. Study-wide background: This sample comes from healthy Belgian adults, several CMV seropositive, approximately 25 seronegative.

General study points: The CMV-associated TCR signature appears largely within the CD4+ memory repertoire. A US-trained random forest predicted CMV serostatus with median AUC about 0.92.

Single viable CD3+CD4+CD8-CD45RO+ cells were sorted as the memory CD4+ T cells. CMV serostatus came from serum IgG against pp150, pp28, p38, p52. Only in-frame clones appear in the TCRdb table, and some are missing; sequencing was by immunoSEQ multiplex PCR. The table lists some 80,000 clones, roughly 80% of them singletons. The TCR was taken from an adult in good health and CMV-seronegative. V and J are TRBV2 and TRBJ2-2; D remains unclear. The sequenced sample consisted of memory CD4+ T cells from blood. The CDR3 is CASQSRPSNTGELFF. The CDR3 DNA reads TGTGCCAGCCAATCACGACCATCGAACACCGGGGAGCTGTTTTTT.